One sample yielded the 28 T cell receptor beta chains listed below, sequenced in a study of control samples from healthy donors and cancer patients (dated by TCRdb to the early 2020s). The library was prepared using the immunoSEQ multiplex PCR assay. In TCRdb, the immuneACCESS table is reduced to in-frame sequences with V and J assigned. These tables do not hold every clone; where another copy was compared, an unresolved V gene accounts for under half, and the others remain unexplained. The sample data list approximately 150,000 clones, and approximately 88% of these were observed just once. The biggest ten clones account for about 4.9% of the sample. Material: blood. The origin of the receptors is a man aged 25-45 years in good health.

The chain employs TRBV11-2 and TRBJ1-1, with D uncertain. Deletions cut 2 bases from V and 1 base from J, with 5 bases between. Germline V lookup: CDR1 SGHAT, CDR2 FQNNGV. The CDR3 spans 13 residues. DNA of the CDR3: TGTGCCAGCAGCTTAATCAGGAACACTGAAGCTTTCTTT. Protein sequence: CASSLIRNTEAFF.

This chain uses TRBV7-6 with TRBJ2-5, with 10 positions matching TRBD2. Germline trimming cut 6 bases from V and 4 bases from J; bases unmatched to any gene: 20. The germline gives CDR1 SGHVS, CDR2 FNYEAQ. This CDR3 is built from 19 residues. The CDR3 sequence: CASSPSGGAPINLRETQYF. The CDR3 DNA is TGTGCCAGCAGTCCAAGCGGGGGGGCCCCTATTAACCTCCGAGAGACCCAGTACTTC.

This chain connects TRBV6-2 or TRBV6-3 to TRBJ2-7; D not certain. CDR3 length: 12 amino acids. Per germline, CDR1 MNHEY and CDR2 SVGEGT. V lost 2 bases, J lost 3 bases, and 5 bases lay in between. The CDR3 DNA follows: TGTGCCAGCAGTTACCTTCACTACGAGCAGTACTTC. This translates into CASSYLHYEQYF.

V is TRBV24-1 and J is TRBJ2-3; 7 bases match TRBD2. The CDR3 runs 13 residues. In germline, CDR1 is KGHDR, CDR2 SFDVKD. Losses at the gene ends were 10 bases for V and 11 bases for J; bases not matched to a gene: 14. The chain's CDR3 is CATSERGRVGQYF. DNA of the CDR3: TGTGCCACGTCCGAGCGGGGTCGGGTTGGGCAGTATTTT.

This clone has at least ten counts. The chain joins TRBV4-1 to TRBJ1-5; D gene uncertain. This CDR3 is built from 15 residues. Trimming cost V 1 base and J 3 bases, with 10 bases left between them. Per germline, CDR1 MGHRA and CDR2 YSYEKL. The CDR3 here is CASSQVRSSNQPQHF. CDR3 bases: TGCGCCAGCAGCCAAGTCCGCTCGTCCAATCAGCCCCAGCATTTT.

The chain carries TRBV4-3 and TRBJ1-1, with TRBD1 matching over 7 bases. Germline values: CDR1 LGHNA, CDR2 YSLEER. J lost 7 bases, V lost 3 bases, and 8 bases had no gene match. The CDR3 is made up of 14 amino acids. The chain's CDR3 is CASSQHMDRSEAFF. As DNA, the CDR3 is TGCGCCAGCAGCCAGCATATGGACAGGAGTGAAGCTTTCTTT.

This chain connects TRBV5-5 to TRBJ2-7, with 10 bases matching TRBD2. V lost 0 bases to trimming and J lost 3 bases; unmatched junction nucleotides: 9. Germline lookup yields CDR1 SGHKS and CDR2 YYEKEE (reference sequence). The CDR3 is 17 amino acids. The CDR3 here is CASSLVGSLAGVYEQYF. The CDR3 DNA reads TGTGCCAGCAGCTTGGTCGGTAGTCTAGCGGGAGTCTACGAGCAGTACTTC.

The chain combines TRBV4-3 with TRBJ2-1; D is unresolved. The germline gives CDR1 LGHNA, CDR2 YSLEER. V was cut by 5 bases and J by 0 bases, with 11 bases left in between. The CDR3 runs 15 residues. The CDR3: CASSGDGYSYNEQFF. CDR3 sequence (DNA): TGCGCCAGCAGCGGAGACGGATACTCCTACAATGAGCAGTTCTTC.

The J gene is TRBJ1-2, the V gene TRBV19; tentatively, D is TRBD1 (6 bases). The CDR3 runs to 14 residues. Germline-derived CDR1 and CDR2 are LNHDA and SQIVND (reference sequence). Trimming stripped 6 bases from V and 5 bases from J, with 16 bases between. The CDR3 DNA sequence: TGTGCCAGTAGCAACAGGGCCCGGGGGTATGGCTACACCTTC. Translated, it gives CASSNRARGYGYTF. Supplemented by reference TRBV19 and TRBJ1-2, the full variable domain reads DGGITQSPKYLFRKEGQNVTLSCEQNLNHDAMYWYRQDPGQGLRLIYYSQIVNDFQKGDIAEGYSVSREKKESFPLTVTSAQKNPTAFYLCASSNRARGYGYTFGSGTRLTVV.

V gene TRBV5-6 combines with J gene TRBJ2-7, with D maybe TRBD1 (6 bases). This CDR3 comprises 15 residues. Trimming took off 4 bases at V and 3 bases at J, with 17 bases between the two ends. Germline CDR1 and CDR2: SGHDT and YYEEEE. CDR3 DNA: TGTGCCAGCAGCCCTGGGGCAGGGGAACTCTACGAGCAGTACTTC. Its translation: CASSPGAGELYEQYF.

This chain joins TRBV19 and TRBJ1-3, with no clear D. V lost 9 bases, J lost 1 base, and 13 bases lay in between. Germline CDR1 is LNHDA and CDR2 is SQIVND (reference sequence). The CDR3 runs to 14 residues. As DNA, the CDR3 is TGTGCCAGCGAGAGTCGCTTATCTGGAAACACCATATATTTT. Encoded protein: CASESRLSGNTIYF.

This clone was seen a handful of times. This chain uses TRBV18 with TRBJ1-3, with D hard to call. V lost 3 bases, J lost 0 bases, and 15 bases lay in between. The germline gives CDR1 KGHSH, CDR2 LQKENI. The CDR3 runs to 17 residues. The CDR3 nucleotides read TGTGCCAGCTCACCCCCCATGCGGCAGGTCTCTGGAAACACCATATATTTT. Encoded protein: CASSPPMRQVSGNTIYF.

The chain has TRBV25-1 and TRBJ2-1, with D uncertain. CDR1 is MGHDK and CDR2 is SYGVNS in the germline V gene. CDR3 length equals 15 residues. The ends were cut back, 5 bases at V and 5 bases at J, with 16 bases in the middle. The CDR3 loop reads CASSPNSRPNNEQFF. The CDR3 coding sequence is TGTGCCAGCAGTCCCAACTCCCGCCCCAACAATGAGCAGTTCTTC.

The chain is built from TRBV7-2 and TRBJ2-1, with 14 bases aligning to TRBD2. Germline V gene sequence: CDR1 SGHTA, CDR2 FQGNSA. Losses at the gene ends were 5 bases for V and 9 bases for J; bases not matched to a gene: 6. This CDR3 is built from 15 residues. The CDR3 DNA sequence: TGTGCCAGCAGCCCCGGGACTAGCGGGAGTGGTGAGCAGTTCTTC. The encoded protein is CASSPGTSGSGEQFF.

This chain connects TRBV6-6 to TRBJ2-7; TRBD2 matches 7 bases. The length of the CDR3 is 15 residues. Unmatched junction bases numbered 10, after V lost 8 bases and J lost 0 bases. Germline V gene lookup returns CDR1 MNHNY and CDR2 SVGAGI (reference sequence). The CDR3 is CASCNGGVSSYEQYF. The CDR3 bases are TGTGCCAGCTGCAATGGGGGGGTAAGCTCCTACGAGCAGTACTTC.

J is TRBJ1-6 and V is TRBV3-1 (or the pseudogene TRBV3-2); D is unresolved. Germline CDR1 LGHDT, CDR2 YNNKEL (reference sequence). Trimming cost V 0 bases and J 9 bases, with 15 bases left between them. This CDR3 spans 16 amino acids. Written as DNA, the CDR3 is TGTGCCAGCAGCCAAGAGGCCCAAAGTAGGGTTTCACCCCTCCACTTT. This sequence encodes CASSQEAQSRVSPLHF.

V is TRBV6-2 or TRBV6-3 and J is TRBJ2-2; 14 bases align to TRBD2. Germline V gene lookup returns CDR1 MNHEY and CDR2 SVGEGT. CDR3 length equals 17 residues. V dropped 6 bases and J dropped 9; count of bases not matched to a gene: 12. The CDR3 reads CASSPGLAGGFKWELFF. DNA of the CDR3: TGTGCCAGCAGCCCCGGACTAGCGGGGGGATTTAAATGGGAGCTGTTTTTT.

In its sample, this clone was seen once. J is TRBJ2-5 and V is TRBV19, with D possibly being TRBD2 (5 bases). The ends were cut back, 7 bases at V and 5 bases at J, with 20 bases in the middle. This CDR3 is 15 amino acids long. Germline assignment: CDR1 LNHDA and CDR2 SQIVND (reference sequence). CDR3 loop: CASTRGASIRETQYF. DNA of the CDR3: TGTGCCAGTACTCGGGGAGCGTCAATAAGGGAGACCCAGTACTTC.

The V and J genes are TRBV19 and TRBJ2-2, with D possibly matching TRBD1 (6 bases). Germline values: CDR1 LNHDA, CDR2 SQIVND (reference sequence). This CDR3 contains 16 residues. Trimming left V 0 bases short and J 0 bases short, with 8 bases between. The CDR3 loop reads CASSIEWTANTGELFF. DNA for the CDR3: TGTGCCAGTAGTATAGAGTGGACAGCGAACACCGGGGAGCTGTTTTTT.

DNA for the CDR3: TGTGCCAGCAGCTTTGGACTTCGTCAAGAGACCCAGTACTTC. It translates to CASSFGLRQETQYF. V usage is TRBV5-6 and J usage is TRBJ2-5; a weak D match, TRBD2 (5 bases). There are 14 residues in the CDR3. V was clipped by 2 bases and J by 2 bases, with 10 bases between them. The germline V gene has CDR1 SGHDT and CDR2 YYEEEE.

This chain uses TRBV27 with TRBJ2-1, with 16 bases lining up with TRBD2. With V trimmed by 5 bases and J by 9 bases, 10 bases remained unmatched. This CDR3 has 17 residues. In germline, CDR1 is MNHEY, CDR2 SMNVEV (reference sequence). In DNA, the CDR3 is TGTGCCAGCAGTCAAATGGGACTAGCGGGAGGGCCCAGTGAGCAGTTCTTC. As protein: CASSQMGLAGGPSEQFF.

V and J are TRBV21-1 and TRBJ2-1; TRBD1 is taken as the D call from the table, unchecked against the DNA. TRBV21-1 is a pseudogene. This CDR3 is built from 12 residues. CDR3 nucleotide sequence: TGTGCCAGCAGCAAATCAGGGAATGAGCAGTTCTTC. Translated, it gives CASSKSGNEQFF.

This clone was detected once. The chain joins TRBV4-3 to TRBJ2-6, with D tentatively TRBD2 (6 bases). The CDR3 has 15 amino acids. Trimming took 3 bases from V and 4 from J, leaving 10 bases between them. Germline CDR1 is LGHNA and CDR2 is YSLEER. CDR3 sequence (DNA): TGCGCCAGCAGCCACGGGGGACCCGGGGCCAACGTCCTGACTTTC. Encoded protein: CASSHGGPGANVLTF.

This chain uses TRBV11-2 with TRBJ1-1, with D possibly being TRBD1 (6 bases). The CDR3 has 14 amino acids. CDR1 and CDR2 (germline): SGHAT, FQNNGV. With 7 bases removed from V and 1 base from J, the gap between germline ends came to 13 bases. In DNA, the CDR3 is TGTGCCAGCACCCATGGAGGGGGGAACACTGAAGCTTTCTTT. Translating it yields CASTHGGGNTEAFF.

This clone was detected once. The J gene is TRBJ2-7, the V gene TRBV7-9; D is uncertain. The CDR3 runs to 18 residues. Germline V gives CDR1 SEHNR, CDR2 FQNEAQ (reference sequence). V shed 1 base and J shed 3 bases, with 22 bases lying between them. The CDR3 loop is CASSLGVASSAVYYEQYF. CDR3 DNA sequence: TGTGCCAGCAGCTTAGGGGTCGCTAGTAGTGCCGTCTACTACGAGCAGTACTTC.

This chain joins TRBV25-1 and TRBJ2-7; 8 nucleotides line up with TRBD1. The germline gives CDR1 MGHDK, CDR2 SYGVNS. CDR3 length: 14 residues. Unmatched junction bases numbered 4, after V lost 6 bases and J lost 0 bases. The CDR3 here is CASRGDRGSYEQYF. The DNA of the CDR3 is TGTGCCAGCAGGGGAGACAGGGGCTCCTACGAGCAGTACTTC.

This chain joins TRBV7-6 and TRBJ2-7; a weak D match, TRBD2 (7 bases). The CDR3 contains 14 residues. Trimming took off 5 bases at V and 3 bases at J, with 14 bases between the two ends. Germline loops: CDR1 SGHVS, CDR2 FNYEAQ. CDR3 bases: TGTGCCAGCAGCAGGAGGGGAGGGGGCTACGAGCAGTACTTC. It translates to CASSRRGGGYEQYF.

The V call is TRBV19, the J call TRBJ1-1; D gene unclear. Germline lookup yields CDR1 LNHDA and CDR2 SQIVND (reference sequence). The CDR3 loop spans 12 amino acids. The V end was cut by 5 bases, the J end by 7 bases, with 11 bases between. This CDR3 reads CASSLTRGEAFF. As DNA, the CDR3 is TGTGCCAGTAGTTTAACCCGCGGTGAAGCTTTCTTT.